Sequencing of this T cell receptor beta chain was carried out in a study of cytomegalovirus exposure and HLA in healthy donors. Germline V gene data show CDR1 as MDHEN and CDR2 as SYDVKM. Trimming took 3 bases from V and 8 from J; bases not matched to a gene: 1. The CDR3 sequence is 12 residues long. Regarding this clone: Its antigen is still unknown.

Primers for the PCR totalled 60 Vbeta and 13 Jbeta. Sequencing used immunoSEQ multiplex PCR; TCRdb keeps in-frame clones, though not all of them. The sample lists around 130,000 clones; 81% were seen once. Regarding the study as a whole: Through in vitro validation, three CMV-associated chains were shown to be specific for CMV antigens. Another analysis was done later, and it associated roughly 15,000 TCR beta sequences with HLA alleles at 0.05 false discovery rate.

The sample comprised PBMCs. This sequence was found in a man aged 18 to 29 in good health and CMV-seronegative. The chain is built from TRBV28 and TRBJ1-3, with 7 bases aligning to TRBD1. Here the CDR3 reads CASSLQGDTIYF. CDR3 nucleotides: TGTGCCAGCAGTTTGCAGGGGGACACCATATATTTT. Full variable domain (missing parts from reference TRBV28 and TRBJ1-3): DVKVTQSSRYLVKRTGEKVFLECVQDMDHENMFWYRQDPGLGLRLIYFSYDVKMKEKGDIPEGYSVSREKKERFSLILESASTNQTSMYLCASSLQGDTIYFGEGSWLTVV.